The 18 T cell receptor beta chains below were found in one sample sequenced in a study of beta chain features in type 1 diabetes. Isolated RNA was reverse transcribed in full, so expressed TCRB transcripts were sequenced. Profiling relied on immunoSEQ multiplex PCR, and the TCRdb table lists in-frame clones only, not all of them. Among about 620,000 clones listed, roughly a sixth were seen once. Sequencing was carried out using naive CD4+ T cells from blood. The origin of the receptors is a man between 18 and 35 years old in good health.

This rearrangement joins TRBV4-1 to TRBJ2-5; TRBD2 is a possible D gene (6 bases). The germline gives CDR1 MGHRA, CDR2 YSYEKL. The CDR3 is made up of 16 amino acids. V was cut by 2 bases and J by 0 bases, with 13 bases left in between. DNA of the CDR3: TGCGCCAGCAGCCAACCGGGGCGCGGGGACCAAGAGACCCAGTACTTC. Protein sequence: CASSQPGRGDQETQYF.

Here the CDR3 DNA reads TGTGCCAGCAAGTCCCAGGGCACAGATACGCAGTATTTT. Its translation: CASKSQGTDTQYF. The chain is built from TRBV19 and TRBJ2-3; no clear D gene. CDR1 and CDR2 from the germline V gene are LNHDA and SQIVND (reference sequence). Trimming took off 9 bases at V and 1 base at J, with 11 bases between the two ends. This CDR3 is built from 13 residues.

This clone was recorded a few times. The chain carries TRBV7-8 and TRBJ1-1, with 8 bases that match TRBD1. Germline CDR1 SGHVS, CDR2 FQNEAQ. Losses at the gene ends were 5 bases for V and 1 base for J; bases not matched to a gene: 9. This CDR3 is 16 amino acids long. The CDR3 DNA reads TGTGCCAGCAGCGCAACGGTCGGACAGGGGAACACTGAAGCTTTCTTT. Its translation: CASSATVGQGNTEAFF.

The chain couples TRBV7-3 to TRBJ2-3; perhaps TRBD1 as D (7 bases). The CDR3 is 15 amino acids. Trimming stripped 4 bases from V and 5 bases from J, with 16 bases between. CDR1 and CDR2 from the germline V gene are SGHTA and FQGTGA. CDR3 amino acids: CASSSGGLAGDTQYF. DNA of the CDR3: TGTGCCAGCAGCTCAGGGGGGCTCGCAGGAGATACGCAGTATTTT.

This clone has only a few counts. The chain recombines TRBV15 with TRBJ2-1; 12 bases line up with TRBD2. From germline, CDR1 is LNHNV and CDR2 YYDKDF (reference sequence). V lost 4 bases and J lost 7; bases outside the gene matches: 8. The CDR3 length is 16 residues. CDR3 residues: CATSKLLAGGGNEQFF. For the CDR3, the DNA is TGTGCCACCAGCAAGCTACTAGCGGGGGGTGGGAATGAGCAGTTCTTC.

The V call is TRBV6-5, the J call TRBJ1-2; D may be TRBD1 (6 bases). Germline CDR1 MNHEY, CDR2 SVGAGI. The CDR3 contains 14 residues. V was clipped by 6 bases and J by 6 bases, with 17 bases between them. In DNA, the CDR3 is TGTGCCAGCAGCAAACCAACAGGGCTGAATGGCTACACCTTC. Translated: CASSKPTGLNGYTF.

The rearrangement joins TRBV25-1 to TRBJ1-2, with a tentative D call TRBD1 (5 bases). CDR1 is MGHDK, CDR2 SYGVNS, per germline. V shed 5 bases and J shed 1 base, with 8 bases lying between them. This CDR3 contains 13 residues. The CDR3: CASSSQVNYGYTF. The DNA for the CDR3 is TGTGCCAGCAGTTCACAGGTTAACTATGGCTACACCTTC.

This chain joins TRBV7-8 and TRBJ2-3; TRBD2 agrees at 11 bases. The V segment lost 2 bases and the J segment 2 bases; nucleotides outside the gene matches: 6. The CDR3 runs 17 residues. Germline V gene lookup returns CDR1 SGHVS and CDR2 FQNEAQ. CDR3 sequence (DNA): TGTGCCAGCAGCTTACTACTAGCGGGGGACGACACAGATACGCAGTATTTT. It is translated as CASSLLLAGDDTDTQYF.

A word on this clone: This specimen includes other DNA sequences encoding the same CDR3. The V call is TRBV14, the J call TRBJ2-3, with 10 bases fitting TRBD1. V shed 3 bases, J shed 0 bases, and the junction held 0 bases outside the gene matches. Germline CDR1 reads SGHDN; CDR2 reads FVKESK. This CDR3 comprises 15 residues. The CDR3: CASSQGQGSTDTQYF. The CDR3 coding sequence is TGTGCCAGCAGCCAGGGACAGGGGAGCACAGATACGCAGTATTTT. The full variable domain, with the rest looked up from reference TRBV14 and TRBJ2-3, is EAGVTQFPSHSVIEKGQTVTLRCDPISGHDNLYWYRRVMGKEIKFLLHFVKESKQDESGMPNNRFLAERTGGTYSTLKVQPAELEDSGVYFCASSQGQGSTDTQYFGPGTRLTVL.

For this clone: The junction shows a germline mismatch at one end, possibly a read error. The V gene is TRBV5-4, the J gene TRBJ2-7, with D perhaps assigned TRBD1 or TRBD2 (5 bases each). The germline gives CDR1 SGHNT, CDR2 YYREEE (reference sequence). This CDR3 has 17 residues. The CDR3, as DNA: TGCGCCAGCAGCCCCGGCGGGTCCCAGGGAAGCTCCTACGAGCAGTACTTC. Encoded protein: CASSPGGSQGSSYEQYF.

This clone was seen a few times. V gene TRBV18 combines with J gene TRBJ2-3; 9 positions match TRBD2. The trim removed 1 base at V and 3 bases at J, leaving 2 bases unmatched. CDR3 length equals 15 residues. In germline, CDR1 is KGHSH, CDR2 LQKENI. In DNA form, the CDR3 reads TGTGCCAGCTCACCACTAGCGGGAGAGACAGATACGCAGTATTTT. Translation gives CASSPLAGETDTQYF.

V usage is TRBV27 and J usage is TRBJ2-7; possibly TRBD2 for D (5 bases). The V end lost 5 bases, the J end lost 4 bases, and 9 bases lay between the germline ends. The CDR3 totals 12 residues. The germline CDR1 and CDR2 sequences are MNHEY and SMNVEV (reference sequence). CDR3 nucleotide sequence: TGTGCCAGCAGTGAGGCGGGTTACGAGCAGTACTTC. Translation gives CASSEAGYEQYF.

This chain connects TRBV4-2 to TRBJ2-7; 12 nucleotides align to TRBD2. With V trimmed by 4 bases and J by 4 bases, 5 bases remained unmatched. The length of the CDR3 is 15 residues. Germline CDR1 LGHNA, CDR2 YNFKEQ. CDR3: CASSRSTSGRYEQYF. In nucleotides, the CDR3 is TGTGCCAGCAGCCGCTCGACTAGCGGGAGATACGAGCAGTACTTC.

The chain is built from TRBV10-3 and TRBJ2-1; 10 bases agree with TRBD1. The CDR3 contains 15 residues. The germline gives CDR1 ENHRY, CDR2 SYGVKD. Unmatched junction bases numbered 7, after V lost 1 base and J lost 10 bases. CDR3 residues: CAISELRQGALEQFF. The CDR3 DNA is TGTGCCATCAGTGAGTTGAGACAGGGGGCGTTAGAGCAGTTCTTC.

This sequence joins TRBV19 and TRBJ1-2, with 7 bases matching TRBD1. V lost 3 bases, J lost 4 bases, and 8 bases stayed unmatched. Germline loops: CDR1 LNHDA, CDR2 SQIVND (reference sequence). This CDR3 is 15 amino acids long. The CDR3 loop is CASSILAGGGYGYTF. The CDR3 region has the DNA TGTGCCAGTAGTATTCTGGCAGGGGGAGGCTATGGCTACACCTTC.

Here the CDR3 DNA reads TGCGCCAGCAGCCAAGTGGAAGGGAGTCGGGGTTCACCCCTCCACTTT. It is translated as CASSQVEGSRGSPLHF. The V call is TRBV4-3, the J call TRBJ1-6; unclear D gene. Germline V gene data show CDR1 as LGHNA and CDR2 as YSLEER. CDR3 length: 16 amino acids. V dropped 1 base and J dropped 9 bases, with 16 bases sitting between them.

This clone was seen only a few times. CDR3 sequence: CASSKPGLAGGPTDTQYF. The CDR3, as DNA: TGTGCCAGCAGCAAACCGGGTCTAGCGGGGGGCCCGACAGATACGCAGTATTTT. V gene TRBV9 combines with J gene TRBJ2-3, with 11 bases fitting TRBD2. The V and J ends lost 4 bases and 3 bases, in that order; junction bases with no gene match: 13. Per germline, CDR1 SGDLS and CDR2 YYNGEE. This CDR3 comprises 18 residues.

This clone was recorded a few times. V usage is TRBV7-2 and J usage is TRBJ1-1; 7 bases fit TRBD1. J gave up 6 bases and V 1 base, and 8 bases lay outside the gene matches. Germline-derived CDR1 and CDR2 are SGHTA and FQGNSA. CDR3 size: 15 residues. DNA for the CDR3: TGTGCCAGCAGCTTAGGGCGACAGGGACGACCTGAAGCTTTCTTT. Residues: CASSLGRQGRPEAFF.